These T cell receptor beta chains were read from a single sample in a study of blood T cell repertoires in COVID-19. Clones were read by immunoSEQ multiplex PCR, and TCRdb kept only the in-frame ones, dropping some. The sample includes some 450,000 clones, roughly 89% of them seen just once. Sequenced input: peripheral blood. Receptors originate from a man aged 18 to 29 with COVID-19, enrolled during active disease. The conserved cysteine and the conserved F or W are not part of the CDR3 here. Only part of the rows carry a size: once, few, many, or a class if the clone is expanded.

clone_size | j_call | v_call | cdr3_aa
. | TRBJ2-3 | TRBV9 | ASSPTGFLTDTQY
once | TRBJ1-1 | TRBV19 | ASQGLYTEAF
. | TRBJ2-7 | TRBV25-1 | ASSGGGWGEQY
. | TRBJ2-3 | TRBV2 | ASSRLAPSTDTQY
. | TRBJ2-3 | TRBV29-1 | SVESGSGADTQY
. | TRBJ2-3 | TRBV21-1 | ARGPLGGGHTDTQY
. | TRBJ2-4 | TRBV27 | ASSIGSPGNIQY
. | TRBJ1-1 | TRBV25-1 | ASKRQTGMNTEAF
. | TRBJ2-2 | TRBV6-5 | ASTIAGGSGELF
. | TRBJ1-2 | TRBV3-1/TRBV3-2 | ASSQDSQGRGYT
. | TRBJ2-2 | TRBV10-2 | ASSDRKGQRTGELF
. | TRBJ1-2 | TRBV15 | ATSREVRASYGYT
once | TRBJ2-1 | TRBV18 | ASGLRGSSYNEQF
once | TRBJ1-2 | TRBV5-6 | ASSRGQFNYGYT
. | TRBJ2-2 | TRBV2 | ASSLTGAGELF
. | TRBJ2-2 | TRBV7-9 | ASSLGARTRAGELF
. | TRBJ2-7 | TRBV7-9 | ASSLAGRQSHEQY
. | TRBJ1-5 | TRBV2 | ASSRLDQPQH
once | TRBJ2-3 | TRBV18 | ASSPPGLAGGGDTQY
. | TRBJ2-2 | TRBV6-5 | ASSWERGELF
. | TRBJ2-7 | TRBV6-1 | ASSETGVPVEQY
. | TRBJ2-7 | TRBV19 | ASSMGQGAYEQY
. | TRBJ2-1 | TRBV19 | ASSIDRAAGNEQF
. | TRBJ2-7 | TRBV19 | ASSTRTGRDEQY
once | TRBJ1-5 | TRBV18 | ASSGAGGNQPQH
. | TRBJ2-7 | TRBV13 | ASSLVRSEQY
. | TRBJ1-1 | TRBV5-4 | ASRGGAWDTEAF
. | TRBJ2-1 | TRBV10-3 | AISELRVLGGVGEQF
. | TRBJ1-6 | TRBV10-3 | AISESPDSPLH